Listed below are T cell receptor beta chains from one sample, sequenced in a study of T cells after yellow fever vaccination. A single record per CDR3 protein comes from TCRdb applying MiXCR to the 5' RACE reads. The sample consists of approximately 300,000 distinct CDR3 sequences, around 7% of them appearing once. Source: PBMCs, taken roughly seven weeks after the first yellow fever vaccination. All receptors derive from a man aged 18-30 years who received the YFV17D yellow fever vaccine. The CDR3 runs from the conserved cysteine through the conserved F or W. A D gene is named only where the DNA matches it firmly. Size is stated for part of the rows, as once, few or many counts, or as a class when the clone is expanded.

CASSVEATVNTGELFF,TGTGCCAGCAGCGTAGAGGCAACGGTAAACACCGGGGAGCTGTTTTTT,NA,TRBJ2-2,16,TRBV9,NA
CASSERQAPGRAFF,TGTGCCAGCAGTGAAAGACAGGCCCCCGGTCGAGCTTTCTTT,many,TRBJ1-1,14,TRBV12-3/TRBV12-4,NA
CAITPLDNGELFF,TGTGCCATCACCCCCTTGGATAACGGGGAGCTGTTTTTT,many,TRBJ2-2,13,TRBV10-3,NA
CASSILGGTYNSPLHF,TGTGCCAGTAGTATCCTGGGAGGGACCTATAATTCACCCCTCCACTTT,NA,TRBJ1-6,16,TRBV19,NA
CASSQERGGQPQHF,TGCGCCAGCAGCCAAGAAAGGGGGGGTCAGCCCCAGCATTTT,many,TRBJ1-5,14,TRBV4-3,NA
CASSIPDRGRFDQYF,TGTGCCAGCAGCATCCCGGACAGGGGAAGGTTCGACCAGTACTTC,few,TRBJ2-5,15,TRBV7-2,TRBD1
CASSLLMGSEGYYGYTF,TGTGCCAGCAGTTTATTGATGGGATCCGAAGGTTACTATGGCTACACCTTC,many,TRBJ1-2,17,TRBV28,NA
CASRRQGATNEKLFF,TGCGCCAGCAGACGCCAGGGGGCGACTAATGAAAAACTGTTTTTT,few,TRBJ1-4,15,TRBV4-3,TRBD1
CAWTNSYNSPLHF,TGTGCCTGGACAAACTCCTATAATTCACCCCTCCACTTT,many,TRBJ1-6,13,TRBV30,NA
CASSQVAGNYEQYF,TGTGCCAGCAGCCAAGTCGCGGGTAACTACGAGCAGTACTTC,many,TRBJ2-7,14,TRBV4-2,NA
CASSLTGAHQETQYF,TGTGCCAGCAGCCTGACAGGGGCTCACCAAGAGACCCAGTACTTC,few,TRBJ2-5,15,TRBV9,TRBD1
CSARFRLSSGYTF,TGCAGTGCTAGGTTCAGGCTATCTTCAGGCTACACCTTC,many,TRBJ1-2,13,TRBV20-1,NA
CAVKWTSGGSTDTQYF,TGTGCCGTGAAATGGACTAGCGGGGGGAGCACAGATACGCAGTATTTT,NA,TRBJ2-3,16,TRBV15,TRBD2
CASSFPAGGAYNEQFF,TGTGCCAGCAGTTTTCCGGCAGGGGGAGCCTACAATGAGCAGTTCTTC,NA,TRBJ2-1,16,TRBV12-3/TRBV12-4,TRBD1
CASSVANRGQEQYF,TGTGCCAGCAGCGTAGCGAACAGAGGGCAGGAGCAGTACTTC,few,TRBJ2-7,14,TRBV9,NA
CASSLEQGFNYGYTF,TGTGCCAGTAGTCTGGAGCAGGGCTTCAACTATGGCTACACCTTC,NA,TRBJ1-2,15,TRBV19,NA
CASSYHGQGFNEQYF,TGTGCCAGCAGTTACCACGGACAGGGATTCAACGAGCAGTACTTC,few,TRBJ2-7,15,TRBV6-2/TRBV6-3,TRBD1
CASSQQGASGELFF,TGTGCCAGCAGCCAGCAGGGGGCCTCCGGGGAGCTGTTTTTT,few,TRBJ2-2,14,TRBV3-1,TRBD1
CASSFAKVAGFGEQFF,TGCGCCAGCAGCTTCGCAAAGGTAGCGGGGTTCGGTGAGCAGTTCTTC,NA,TRBJ2-1,16,TRBV5-1,TRBD2
CASSPPPSGANVLTF,TGTGCCAGCTCACCTCCCCCCTCTGGGGCCAACGTCCTGACTTTC,NA,TRBJ2-6,15,TRBV18,NA